The 3 T cell receptor beta chains presented below share a single source sample, sequenced in a study of T-cell memory formation after mild COVID-19. MiXCR, run by TCRdb on the 5' RACE reads, gives a single entry per CDR3 protein. The data contain more than 300,000 distinct CDR3 sequences, roughly an eighth of them singletons. Sequencing used PBMCs or a T cell subset sorted from them (not recorded which). These receptors were collected from a man younger than 30 who had mild COVID-19 (a few samples of this study predate the infection). Cell type and time point are not known.

This clonotype was observed once. This sequence joins TRBV10-3 and TRBJ2-3; the D gene is possibly TRBD1 (5 bases). Germline assignment: CDR1 ENHRY and CDR2 SYGVKD. The length of the CDR3 is 14 residues. The ends were cut back, 4 bases at V and 2 bases at J, with 10 bases in the middle. In DNA form, the CDR3 reads TGTGCCATCAGTGGAACGGACAACACAGATACGCAGTATTTT. Amino acid sequence: CAISGTDNTDTQYF.

V gene TRBV29-1 combines with J gene TRBJ1-2; 8 bases match TRBD1. Germline V gene sequence: CDR1 SQVTM, CDR2 ANQGSEA. This CDR3 has 12 amino acids. Trimming took 4 bases from V and 8 from J; bases not matched to a gene: 6. CDR3 nucleotide sequence: TGCAGCGTTGCGGTGACAGGGGACGGCTACACCTTC. Protein product: CSVAVTGDGYTF.

Only a few counts were recorded for this clonotype. This rearrangement joins TRBV5-6 to TRBJ1-6; the match to TRBD1 covers 8 bases. The CDR3 runs 14 residues. Germline values: CDR1 SGHDT, CDR2 YYEEEE. V was clipped by 5 bases and J by 14 bases; unmatched bases: 12. The CDR3 loop is CASRLGQATTSLHF. In DNA, the CDR3 is TGTGCCAGCAGGCTGGGACAGGCCACGACCTCCCTCCACTTT.